The 16 T cell receptor beta chains below all came from one sample that was sequenced in a study of shared clonotypes between healthy human individuals. The table came from immunoSEQ multiplex PCR; TCRdb's copy has only in-frame clones and leaves some out. Of roughly 1,600,000 clones listed, 97% to 99% are singletons. The sample consisted of naive CD4+ T cells sorted from blood. Sample subset: CD45RA+ positively selected. The receptors originated from a young man in good health.

The V call is TRBV10-3, the J call TRBJ2-7; D gene unclear. Between the trimmed V and J ends, which lost 9 bases and 0 bases, there was a span of 15 bases. Germline-derived CDR1 and CDR2 are ENHRY and SYGVKD. This CDR3 is 14 amino acids long. Here the CDR3 reads CAIRLDASSYEQYF. For the CDR3, the DNA is TGTGCCATTAGGCTTGACGCGAGCTCCTACGAGCAGTACTTC.

The chain is built from TRBV15 and TRBJ1-2, with D perhaps matching TRBD1 (5 bases). From germline, CDR1 is LNHNV and CDR2 YYDKDF (reference sequence). V dropped 0 bases and J dropped 2 bases, with 10 bases sitting between them. The CDR3 contains 15 residues. The CDR3 DNA follows: TGTGCCACCAGCAGAGATAGGGGCAGCAACTATGGCTACACCTTC. Translating it yields CATSRDRGSNYGYTF.

The chain carries TRBV11-2 and TRBJ2-2; D may be TRBD2 (6 bases). The germline V gene encodes CDR1 SGHAT and CDR2 FQNNGV. V was trimmed by 4 bases and J by 5 bases, leaving 17 bases between them. This CDR3 spans 16 amino acids. Here the CDR3 reads CASSSPTRGFTGELFF. The DNA of the CDR3 is TGTGCCAGCAGCTCCCCGACGCGGGGATTTACCGGGGAGCTGTTTTTT.

The chain links TRBV4-2 to TRBJ2-2, with D uncertain. Germline values: CDR1 LGHNA, CDR2 YNFKEQ. The CDR3 extends over 14 amino acids. V lost 2 bases, J lost 6 bases, and 10 bases lay in between. CDR3 nucleotide sequence: TGTGCCAGCAGCCAACCCTCCAATTCCGGGGAGCTGTTTTTT. This codes for CASSQPSNSGELFF.

V is TRBV7-2 and J is TRBJ2-5; no definite D call. This CDR3 contains 14 residues. Trimming left V 4 bases short and J 0 bases short, with 9 bases between. CDR1 is SGHTA, CDR2 FQGNSA, per germline. DNA for the CDR3: TGTGCCAGCAGCTCGTCAGTGTACCAAGAGACCCAGTACTTC. Protein sequence: CASSSSVYQETQYF.

The chain uses TRBV30 and TRBJ2-3; D gene uncertain. Germline lookup yields CDR1 GTSNPN and CDR2 SVGIG (reference sequence). V was shortened by 4 bases and J by 2 bases, with 13 bases between the two germline ends. The CDR3 consists of 14 residues. In DNA, the CDR3 is TGTGCCTGGACTAGATTGGGATTCACAGATACGCAGTATTTT. It encodes CAWTRLGFTDTQYF.

This chain connects TRBV7-8 to TRBJ1-5; D perhaps matches TRBD1 (5 bases). The CDR3 is made up of 14 amino acids. Germline CDR1 SGHVS, CDR2 FQNEAQ. Trimming cost V 8 bases and J 4 bases, with 15 bases left between them. CDR3 loop: CASDERGGNQPQHF. The CDR3 region has the DNA TGTGCCAGCGATGAGAGGGGCGGAAATCAGCCCCAGCATTTT.

The V gene is TRBV5-1, the J gene TRBJ2-7, with D unclear. This CDR3 is 13 amino acids long. V lost 2 bases and J 7 bases, leaving 13 bases between the germline ends. Germline V gene sequence: CDR1 SGHRS, CDR2 YFSETQ. The CDR3 DNA is TGCGCCAGCAGCTTCAACCCAATGGGGGAGCAGTACTTC. The encoded protein is CASSFNPMGEQYF.

The chain joins TRBV4-1 to TRBJ2-5; 11 nucleotides agree with TRBD2. V lost 0 bases to trimming and J lost 8 bases; unmatched junction nucleotides: 11. Germline-derived CDR1 and CDR2 are MGHRA and YSYEKL. The CDR3 length is 17 residues. The CDR3 nucleotides are TGCGCCAGCAGCCAAGATAGGATAGCGGGAGGGCCGATCACCCAGTACTTC. Translation gives CASSQDRIAGGPITQYF.

This clone was counted a single time. The gene calls are TRBV18 and TRBJ1-5; D gene ambiguous. Germline lookup yields CDR1 KGHSH and CDR2 LQKENI. The V and J ends lost 2 bases and 3 bases respectively, with 8 bases between them. The CDR3 consists of 14 residues. The CDR3 reads CASSPVQDNQPQHF. In DNA form, the CDR3 reads TGTGCCAGCTCACCAGTGCAAGACAATCAGCCCCAGCATTTT.

This sequence joins TRBV15 and TRBJ1-2, with D uncertain. CDR1 is LNHNV and CDR2 is YYDKDF in the germline V gene (reference sequence). Trimming left V 0 bases short and J 8 bases short, with 19 bases between. This CDR3 is built from 16 residues. CDR3 loop: CATSRDLGSRAWGYTF. CDR3 DNA: TGTGCCACCAGCAGAGATTTAGGGAGTCGGGCATGGGGCTACACCTTC. The full variable domain, rest sourced from reference TRBV15 and TRBJ1-2, is DAMVIQNPRYQVTQFGKPVTLSCSQTLNHNVMYWYQQKSSQAPKLLFHYYDKDFNNEADTPDNFQSRRPNTSFCFLDIRSPGLGDTAMYLCATSRDLGSRAWGYTFGSGTRLTVV.

This chain links TRBV5-1 with TRBJ1-1; no firm D call. The CDR3 is 13 amino acids. Between the trimmed V and J ends, which lost 0 bases and 3 bases, there was a span of 6 bases. Germline lookup yields CDR1 SGHRS and CDR2 YFSETQ. CDR3 sequence (DNA): TGCGCCAGCAGCTTGGATAGGTACACTGAAGCTTTCTTT. This sequence encodes CASSLDRYTEAFF.

CDR3 DNA: TGTGCCAGCAGCAACACAGGGTCCGAGCAGTACTTC. Encoded protein: CASSNTGSEQYF. The chain uses TRBV7-3 and TRBJ2-7; TRBD1 is a possible D gene (6 bases). V lost 5 bases and J 6 bases, leaving 11 bases between the germline ends. Germline V gene lookup returns CDR1 SGHTA and CDR2 FQGTGA. This CDR3 has 12 residues.

The chain combines TRBV6-5 with TRBJ1-5; D remains unclear. Between the trimmed V and J ends, which lost 8 bases and 4 bases, there was a span of 12 bases. Germline V gives CDR1 MNHEY, CDR2 SVGAGI. This CDR3 region has 13 residues. CDR3 amino acids: CASGLRGNQPQHF. Here the CDR3 DNA reads TGTGCCAGCGGTTTGCGGGGTAATCAGCCCCAGCATTTT.

This clone was observed a single time. The CDR3 is CASRMTSGIHYEQYF. As DNA, the CDR3 is TGTGCCAGCAGGATGACTAGCGGGATCCACTACGAGCAGTACTTC. V is TRBV7-2 and J is TRBJ2-7; 11 bases match TRBD2. Losses at the gene ends were 6 bases for V and 3 bases for J; bases not matched to a gene: 7. This CDR3 contains 15 residues. CDR1 and CDR2 (germline): SGHTA, FQGNSA.

The gene calls are TRBV28 and TRBJ2-7, with a possible D match to TRBD1 (6 bases). CDR1 MDHEN and CDR2 SYDVKM come from the germline V gene. V shed 2 bases and J shed 5 bases, with 10 bases lying between them. The CDR3 is 13 amino acids. The CDR3 region has the DNA TGTGCCAGCAGTTTAAACAGGGACCACGAGCAGTACTTC. This gives the protein CASSLNRDHEQYF. Based on the CDR3 plus reference TRBV28 and TRBJ2-7, the full variable domain is DVKVTQSSRYLVKRTGEKVFLECVQDMDHENMFWYRQDPGLGLRLIYFSYDVKMKEKGDIPEGYSVSREKKERFSLILESASTNQTSMYLCASSLNRDHEQYFGPGTRLTVT.